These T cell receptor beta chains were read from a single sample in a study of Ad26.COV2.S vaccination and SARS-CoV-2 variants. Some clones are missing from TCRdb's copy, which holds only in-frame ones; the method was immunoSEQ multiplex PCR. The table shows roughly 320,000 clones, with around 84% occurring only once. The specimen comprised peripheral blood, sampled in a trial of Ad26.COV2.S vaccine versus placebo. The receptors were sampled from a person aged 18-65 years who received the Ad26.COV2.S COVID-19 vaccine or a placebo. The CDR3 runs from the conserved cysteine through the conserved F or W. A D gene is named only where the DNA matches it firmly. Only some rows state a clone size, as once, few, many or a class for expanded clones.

CDR3nt: TGCGCCAGCAGCCAAGAGAAAGGGAGGGGTGGCTACACCTTC; CDR3aa: CASSQEKGRGGYTF; abundance: NA; j_gene: TRBJ1-2; d_gene: NA; v_gene: TRBV4-1
CDR3nt: TGTGCCAGCAGGCCCGGGACGGCGAACACCGGGGAGCTGTTTTTT; CDR3aa: CASRPGTANTGELFF; abundance: NA; j_gene: TRBJ2-2; d_gene: NA; v_gene: TRBV6-5
CDR3nt: TGTGCCAGCAGTGCCTACGACAGACCGAATCAGCCCCAGCATTTT; CDR3aa: CASSAYDRPNQPQHF; abundance: medium-sized; j_gene: TRBJ1-5; d_gene: NA; v_gene: TRBV6-6
CDR3nt: TGTGCCAGCAGCTTGGAGGGGGGTGAAGCTTTCTTT; CDR3aa: CASSLEGGEAFF; abundance: NA; j_gene: TRBJ1-1; d_gene: NA; v_gene: TRBV7-9
CDR3nt: TGTGCCAGCACCCTAACGGGGACAGGGAACACCGGGGAGCTGTTTTTT; CDR3aa: CASTLTGTGNTGELFF; abundance: NA; j_gene: TRBJ2-2; d_gene: TRBD1; v_gene: TRBV7-2
CDR3nt: TGTGCCAGTATGCGACGGGGCCGGGACAGGGATAATGAGCAGTTCTTC; CDR3aa: CASMRRGRDRDNEQFF; abundance: NA; j_gene: TRBJ2-1; d_gene: TRBD1; v_gene: TRBV19
CDR3nt: TGTGCTAGCAGCCCCACCGGGACAGGCTCCTACAATGAGCAGTTCTTC; CDR3aa: CASSPTGTGSYNEQFF; abundance: NA; j_gene: TRBJ2-1; d_gene: TRBD1; v_gene: TRBV7-7
CDR3nt: TGTGCCAGCAGGGAGGGGGTCACTGAAGCTTTCTTT; CDR3aa: CASREGVTEAFF; abundance: NA; j_gene: TRBJ1-1; d_gene: NA; v_gene: TRBV27
CDR3nt: TGCAGCGTTGCCAAGAACACTGAAGCTTTCTTT; CDR3aa: CSVAKNTEAFF; abundance: NA; j_gene: TRBJ1-1; d_gene: NA; v_gene: TRBV29-1
CDR3nt: TGTGCCAGCAGCCCGTCCGGGGTAGGGTCGCACGAGCAGTACTTC; CDR3aa: CASSPSGVGSHEQYF; abundance: NA; j_gene: TRBJ2-7; d_gene: NA; v_gene: TRBV3-1/TRBV3-2
CDR3nt: TGTGCCAGCTCTCTCCTGCGGCAGGGGCAAAATGAGCAGTTCTTC; CDR3aa: CASSLLRQGQNEQFF; abundance: NA; j_gene: TRBJ2-1; d_gene: NA; v_gene: TRBV18
CDR3nt: TGTGCCAGCAGCCTAAAAAGCGGGGGGGAGACCCAGTACTTC; CDR3aa: CASSLKSGGETQYF; abundance: NA; j_gene: TRBJ2-5; d_gene: TRBD2; v_gene: TRBV3-1/TRBV3-2
CDR3nt: TGTGCCAACCGGGACGGTGGCACAGATACGCAGTATTTT; CDR3aa: CANRDGGTDTQYF; abundance: NA; j_gene: TRBJ2-3; d_gene: NA; v_gene: TRBV6-5
CDR3nt: TGTGCCAGCAGTTACTCGAGTAGGGGGGGCTCCTACGAGCAGTACTTC; CDR3aa: CASSYSSRGGSYEQYF; abundance: NA; j_gene: TRBJ2-7; d_gene: NA; v_gene: TRBV6-5
CDR3nt: TGTGCCAGCAGCGTAGATAGCAGGGCCGGGGAGCTGTTTTTT; CDR3aa: CASSVDSRAGELFF; abundance: NA; j_gene: TRBJ2-2; d_gene: NA; v_gene: TRBV9
CDR3nt: TGTGCCAGCAGCTTGGAGGGACTCTCTGGAAACACCATATATTTT; CDR3aa: CASSLEGLSGNTIYF; abundance: NA; j_gene: TRBJ1-3; d_gene: NA; v_gene: TRBV5-4
CDR3nt: TGCGCCAGCCACGGACCGCCGGGGTCAGAGACCCAGTACTTC; CDR3aa: CASHGPPGSETQYF; abundance: NA; j_gene: TRBJ2-5; d_gene: NA; v_gene: TRBV10-2
CDR3nt: TGCAGTGCCGTCCAGGGCATTCAGTACTTC; CDR3aa: CSAVQGIQYF; abundance: NA; j_gene: TRBJ2-4; d_gene: NA; v_gene: TRBV20-1
CDR3nt: TGTGCCAGCAGTTCAAGGACGGGCTCTGGAAACACCATATATTTT; CDR3aa: CASSSRTGSGNTIYF; abundance: NA; j_gene: TRBJ1-3; d_gene: NA; v_gene: TRBV27
CDR3nt: TGTGCCAGCAGCAGGGGACAGGCAGATACGCAGTATTTT; CDR3aa: CASSRGQADTQYF; abundance: NA; j_gene: TRBJ2-3; d_gene: TRBD1; v_gene: TRBV5-4
CDR3nt: TGTGCCAGCAGCCTTGGGGGCACAGATACGCAGTATTTT; CDR3aa: CASSLGGTDTQYF; abundance: once; j_gene: TRBJ2-3; d_gene: NA; v_gene: TRBV3-1/TRBV3-2
CDR3nt: TGTGCCAGCAACGGGGACGGGTTCGAGCAGTACTTC; CDR3aa: CASNGDGFEQYF; abundance: NA; j_gene: TRBJ2-7; d_gene: NA; v_gene: TRBV6-5
CDR3nt: TGCGCCAGCAGCCCTGGACAGGGGAAGATCACTGAAGCTTTCTTT; CDR3aa: CASSPGQGKITEAFF; abundance: NA; j_gene: TRBJ1-1; d_gene: TRBD1; v_gene: TRBV5-1
CDR3nt: TGTGCCAGCGTTGGACAGGCCGGTCAGCCCCAGCATTTT; CDR3aa: CASVGQAGQPQHF; abundance: NA; j_gene: TRBJ1-5; d_gene: TRBD1; v_gene: TRBV2
CDR3nt: TGTGCCAGCAGCCCTTTTCGGTCCGGGGAGCTGTTTTTT; CDR3aa: CASSPFRSGELFF; abundance: NA; j_gene: TRBJ2-2; d_gene: NA; v_gene: TRBV27
CDR3nt: TGCGCCAGCGCCCAAGGCTCCAGCTCCTATAATTCACCCCTCCACTTT; CDR3aa: CASAQGSSSYNSPLHF; abundance: NA; j_gene: TRBJ1-6; d_gene: NA; v_gene: TRBV5-1
CDR3nt: TGTGCCAGCAGCTTAGCCGCCCCGGGACGAAACTATGGCTACACCTTC; CDR3aa: CASSLAAPGRNYGYTF; abundance: NA; j_gene: TRBJ1-2; d_gene: NA; v_gene: TRBV13
CDR3nt: TGTGCCACCGGGGACAGCTCCTACAATGAGCAGTTCTTC; CDR3aa: CATGDSSYNEQFF; abundance: NA; j_gene: TRBJ2-1; d_gene: TRBD1; v_gene: TRBV15
CDR3nt: TGTGCCAGCAGCTTAGCTGGTTTCCGTTTAAGTTTGAACACTGAAGCTTTCTTT; CDR3aa: CASSLAGFRLSLNTEAFF; abundance: NA; j_gene: TRBJ1-1; d_gene: NA; v_gene: TRBV11-2
CDR3nt: TGTGCCAGCTCCCTGACAGGGTTAAGCTTAAACTCCTACGAGCAGTACTTC; CDR3aa: CASSLTGLSLNSYEQYF; abundance: NA; j_gene: TRBJ2-7; d_gene: TRBD1; v_gene: TRBV18
CDR3nt: TGTGCCAGCTCCCTTGAGACAGTCCCTATATACAATGAGCAGTTCTTC; CDR3aa: CASSLETVPIYNEQFF; abundance: NA; j_gene: TRBJ2-1; d_gene: NA; v_gene: TRBV18
CDR3nt: TGTGCTAGTGGCCACTCAGGGGGTTACGAGCAGTACTTC; CDR3aa: CASGHSGGYEQYF; abundance: NA; j_gene: TRBJ2-7; d_gene: TRBD1; v_gene: TRBV12-5
CDR3nt: TGTGCCAGCTCAGGGTCAGGGGTTAGCAATCAGCCCCAGCATTTT; CDR3aa: CASSGSGVSNQPQHF; abundance: NA; j_gene: TRBJ1-5; d_gene: NA; v_gene: TRBV18
CDR3nt: TGTGCCAGCAGCGTAGTTCCGCAGGGGACAGATACGCAGTATTTT; CDR3aa: CASSVVPQGTDTQYF; abundance: NA; j_gene: TRBJ2-3; d_gene: NA; v_gene: TRBV9
CDR3nt: TGTGCCAGCACCCCCGAAGTGCTAGCGGGGGGGCGGGAAGAGACCCAGTACTTC; CDR3aa: CASTPEVLAGGREETQYF; abundance: NA; j_gene: TRBJ2-5; d_gene: TRBD2; v_gene: TRBV6-2/TRBV6-3
CDR3nt: TGTGCCAGCAGCCGTACAGGGAGAGAGACCCAGTACTTC; CDR3aa: CASSRTGRETQYF; abundance: NA; j_gene: TRBJ2-5; d_gene: NA; v_gene: TRBV9
CDR3nt: TGTGCCAGCAGTTTTTTCGGGCCTAGCGGGGGCCACAATGAGCAGTTCTTC; CDR3aa: CASSFFGPSGGHNEQFF; abundance: NA; j_gene: TRBJ2-1; d_gene: TRBD2; v_gene: TRBV6-2/TRBV6-3
CDR3nt: TGTGCCAGCAGTTACGACAGGCCTCCCTCTGGAAACACCATATATTTT; CDR3aa: CASSYDRPPSGNTIYF; abundance: NA; j_gene: TRBJ1-3; d_gene: NA; v_gene: TRBV6-5
CDR3nt: TGTGCCAGCAGCGCCCGGACGGGGAACACTGAAGCTTTCTTT; CDR3aa: CASSARTGNTEAFF; abundance: NA; j_gene: TRBJ1-1; d_gene: NA; v_gene: TRBV9
CDR3nt: TGCAGCGTTGCAGGGGTTCATGGCTACACCTTC; CDR3aa: CSVAGVHGYTF; abundance: NA; j_gene: TRBJ1-2; d_gene: NA; v_gene: TRBV29-1
CDR3nt: TGTGCTAGTGGTTTCCTCCTTCGGGGGTATACGCAGTATTTT; CDR3aa: CASGFLLRGYTQYF; abundance: NA; j_gene: TRBJ2-3; d_gene: NA; v_gene: TRBV12-5
CDR3nt: TGTGCCAGCAGCCTCAGGGGGACCTACAATGAGCAGTTCTTC; CDR3aa: CASSLRGTYNEQFF; abundance: NA; j_gene: TRBJ2-1; d_gene: TRBD1; v_gene: TRBV5-4
CDR3nt: TGTGCCAGCAGTTATTACAGGGGGGAATCACCCCTCCACTTT; CDR3aa: CASSYYRGESPLHF; abundance: NA; j_gene: TRBJ1-6; d_gene: TRBD1; v_gene: TRBV7-2
CDR3nt: TGTGCCAGTAGATCCGACAGGGTGTCCTACAATGAGCAGTTCTTC; CDR3aa: CASRSDRVSYNEQFF; abundance: NA; j_gene: TRBJ2-1; d_gene: TRBD1; v_gene: TRBV19
CDR3nt: TGTGCCAGCAGTTACGAGTTAGAGGACAGGGAAGGCTACACCTTC; CDR3aa: CASSYELEDREGYTF; abundance: once; j_gene: TRBJ1-2; d_gene: TRBD1; v_gene: TRBV6-2/TRBV6-3
CDR3nt: TGTGCCTGGACTGGGACAGAAGTTTCACCCCTCCACTTT; CDR3aa: CAWTGTEVSPLHF; abundance: NA; j_gene: TRBJ1-6; d_gene: TRBD1; v_gene: TRBV30
CDR3nt: TGTGCCAGCAGCTTAAGGGACTCCTATCGAGATACGCAGTATTTT; CDR3aa: CASSLRDSYRDTQYF; abundance: NA; j_gene: TRBJ2-3; d_gene: NA; v_gene: TRBV7-2
CDR3nt: TGTGCCAGCAGCCACGGATCGGGCACTGAAGCTTTCTTT; CDR3aa: CASSHGSGTEAFF; abundance: few; j_gene: TRBJ1-1; d_gene: NA; v_gene: TRBV11-1
CDR3nt: TGTGCCAGCAGTTACTCAACAGAGGGGGGCTACACCTTC; CDR3aa: CASSYSTEGGYTF; abundance: NA; j_gene: TRBJ1-2; d_gene: NA; v_gene: TRBV6-5
CDR3nt: TGTGCCATCAGTGAGTCGGGAGGGAGTCAAGGCTACACCTTC; CDR3aa: CAISESGGSQGYTF; abundance: once; j_gene: TRBJ1-2; d_gene: NA; v_gene: TRBV10-3
CDR3nt: TGCGCCAGCAGTGATGCCGTGGGGTTCTCTGGAAACACCATATATTTT; CDR3aa: CASSDAVGFSGNTIYF; abundance: NA; j_gene: TRBJ1-3; d_gene: NA; v_gene: TRBV10-1
CDR3nt: TGTGCCAGCAGCCAAGGGCTTCGACAGGGGATTCGCGGCTACACCTTC; CDR3aa: CASSQGLRQGIRGYTF; abundance: NA; j_gene: TRBJ1-2; d_gene: TRBD1; v_gene: TRBV14
CDR3nt: TGCAGCGACCTGGACGACTGGGGGGGCTACACCTTC; CDR3aa: CSDLDDWGGYTF; abundance: NA; j_gene: TRBJ1-2; d_gene: NA; v_gene: TRBV29-1
CDR3nt: TGCGCCAGCAGTGATCAGACGATGAACACTGAAGCTTTCTTT; CDR3aa: CASSDQTMNTEAFF; abundance: NA; j_gene: TRBJ1-1; d_gene: NA; v_gene: TRBV10-2
CDR3nt: TGTGCCAGCAGCCTACAGGGTGGTAACACTGAAGCTTTCTTT; CDR3aa: CASSLQGGNTEAFF; abundance: NA; j_gene: TRBJ1-1; d_gene: NA; v_gene: TRBV13
CDR3nt: TGCAGCGTTACGGTGTGGAACACTGAAGCTTTCTTT; CDR3aa: CSVTVWNTEAFF; abundance: NA; j_gene: TRBJ1-1; d_gene: NA; v_gene: TRBV29-1
CDR3nt: TGTGCCAGCAGTTACTCACGGCATACCTACGAGCAGTACTTC; CDR3aa: CASSYSRHTYEQYF; abundance: NA; j_gene: TRBJ2-7; d_gene: NA; v_gene: TRBV6-2/TRBV6-3